This T cell receptor (beta chain) was sequenced in a study of naive and memory T cell subsets. Both TRBC1 and TRBC2 were covered by a beta constant-region primer of two equimolar oligonucleotides. Ligated cDNA was amplified by four rounds of PCR with nested alpha and beta constant-region primers and SP2. TCRdb reprocessed the UMI-ligation and nested PCR reads with MiXCR, giving one entry per CDR3 protein. The table has some 110,000 distinct CDR3 sequences, 35% to 40% seen once; the top ten hold approximately 0.88%. The germline CDR1 and CDR2 sequences are DFQATT and SNEGSKA (reference sequence). The CDR3 runs 15 residues. V shed 1 base and J 3 bases; nucleotides not matched to a gene: 7.

This TCR was sampled from a human donor in good health. The source material was central memory CD4+ T cells from blood. This chain connects TRBV20-1 to TRBJ2-7, with 9 nucleotides matching TRBD1. The CDR3 region has the DNA TGCAGTGCTAGAGCTACCGGGACAGGGTACTACGAGCAGTACTTC. Its protein product is CSARATGTGYYEQYF.